The source of this T cell receptor beta chain is a study of cytomegalovirus exposure and HLA in healthy donors. Study-level results: The availability of immune exposure information extended only to CMV serostatus. A later examination showed that TCR association rates differed by HLA locus, with DRB1 most and HLA-C fewest.

The primer mix had 60 Vbeta and 13 Jbeta primers. Assay: immunoSEQ multiplex PCR; the TCRdb copy retains only in-frame clones and omits some. Among some 140,000 clones listed, about 74% were seen once. Germline CDR1 SGHRS, CDR2 YFSETQ. V lost 2 bases to trimming and J lost 0 bases; unmatched junction nucleotides: 4. This CDR3 spans 15 amino acids. This clone appeared a few times. The antigen remains unidentified. The sequenced sample consisted of PBMCs. The V call is TRBV5-1, the J call TRBJ1-1; the match to TRBD1 covers 7 bases. The TCR sequence derives from a woman aged 40 to 50 in good health and CMV-seronegative. The CDR3 coding sequence is TGCGCCAGCAGCTTCGGGGACAGCCTGAACACTGAAGCTTTCTTT. Residues: CASSFGDSLNTEAFF. Based on the CDR3 plus reference TRBV5-1 and TRBJ1-1, the full variable domain is KAGVTQTPRYLIKTRGQQVTLSCSPISGHRSVSWYQQTPGQGLQFLFEYFSETQRNKGNFPGRFSGRQFSNSRSEMNVSTLELGDSALYLCASSFGDSLNTEAFFGQGTRLTVV.